The 28 T cell receptor beta chains in this list originate from one sample, sequenced in a study of tumor-infiltrating lymphocytes in primary liver carcinoma. Unsorted whole blood yielded the blood RNA, and germline DNA was also extracted. The investigators made TCR beta cDNA from roughly 0.45 ug total RNA, using a constant-region primer. Slightly modified ARM-PCR with three nested multiplex PCR rounds yielded TCR beta libraries. Rounds one and two of PCR, each of roughly 10 cycles, were primed with TRBV1-TRBV30 forward primers and a C-beta reverse primer. One entry per CDR3 protein, called by TCRdb with MiXCR from the multiplex PCR reads. The sample holds about 310,000 distinct CDR3 sequences, more than 55% seen once. Sequencing was performed on peripheral blood. The receptors come from a woman aged 30 to 39 with primary liver carcinoma and hepatitis B virus infection.

The chain couples TRBV11-2 to TRBJ1-5; 9 bases are a match to TRBD1. The J call may be in error: the DNA end matches TRBJ2-3 better. Germline loops: CDR1 SGHAT, CDR2 FQNNGV. This CDR3 contains 15 residues. The CDR3 protein is CASSLGTGNNQPQYF. CDR3 DNA sequence: TGTGCCAGCAGCTTGGGGACAGGGAATAATCAGCCCCAGTATTTT.

This clonotype was recorded once. The chain joins TRBV6-5 to TRBJ1-4; maybe TRBD1 (6 bases). The CDR3 runs 15 residues. Trimming took 5 bases from V and 10 from J, leaving 20 bases between them. Germline CDR1 MNHEY, CDR2 SVGAGI. The CDR3 sequence is CASSADRRSGGKLFF. The CDR3 nucleotides read TGTGCCAGCAGTGCTGACAGGCGGAGTGGTGGAAAACTGTTTTTT.

This clonotype was recorded many times. The genes are TRBV13 and TRBJ2-7; maybe TRBD2 (5 bases). This CDR3 is built from 14 residues. Trimming took off 4 bases at V and 0 bases at J, with 10 bases between the two ends. Germline V CDR1 and CDR2: PRHDT, FYEKMQ (reference sequence). CDR3 sequence reads: CASSWYGGSYEQYF. The CDR3 DNA reads TGTGCCAGCAGCTGGTACGGAGGCTCCTACGAGCAGTACTTC. Filled out from reference TRBV13 and TRBJ2-7, the complete variable domain reads AAGVIQSPRHLIKEKRETATLKCYPIPRHDTVYWYQQGPGQDPQFLISFYEKMQSDKGSIPDRFSAQQFSDYHSELNMSSLELGDSALYFCASSWYGGSYEQYFGPGTRLTVT.

There are a few counts of this clonotype. The CDR3 reads CASSLGWDRDVEDTQYF. Written as DNA, the CDR3 is TGTGCCAGCAGCTTGGGCTGGGACAGGGATGTGGAAGATACGCAGTATTTT. The chain joins TRBV5-5 to TRBJ2-3; TRBD1 aligns across 9 bases. J gave up 5 bases and V 0 bases, and 10 bases lay outside the gene matches. Germline CDR1 reads SGHKS; CDR2 reads YYEKEE (reference sequence). The CDR3 length is 17 residues. The variable domain in full, with the rest retrieved from reference TRBV5-5 and TRBJ2-3, is DAGVTQSPTHLIKTRGQQVTLRCSPISGHKSVSWYQQVLGQGPQFIFQYYEKEERGRGNFPDRFSARQFPNYSSELNVNALLLGDSALYLCASSLGWDRDVEDTQYFGPGTRLTVL.

Concerning this clonotype itself: One junction end does not reproduce the germline sequence, and a read error may be involved. This chain joins TRBV11-2 and TRBJ2-1, with D possibly being TRBD2 (6 bases). The CDR3 has 15 amino acids. Germline V gene lookup returns CDR1 SGHAT and CDR2 FQNNGV. This CDR3 reads CASSIEASGYNEQFF. The CDR3, as DNA: TGTGCCAGCAGCATAGAGGCCAGCGGGTACAATGAGCAGTTCTTC.

Comments on this clonotype: A single base separates this from a much larger clone, so it may be a read error. The chain couples TRBV4-2 to TRBJ2-1; D perhaps matches TRBD1 (7 bases). Germline V gene sequence: CDR1 LGHNA, CDR2 YNFKEQ. This CDR3 contains 17 residues. Deletions cut 0 bases from V and 7 bases from J, with 19 bases between. The DNA for the CDR3 is TGTGCCAGCAGCCAAGACCCAGGGGGGACACTGGGGAATGAGCAGTTCTTC. It translates to CASSQDPGGTLGNEQFF.

This clonotype was seen at least ten times. The J gene is TRBJ1-4, the V gene TRBV4-1; D not resolved. Germline CDR1 reads MGHRA; CDR2 reads YSYEKL. The CDR3 extends over 15 amino acids. V dropped 4 bases and J dropped 8 bases, with 17 bases sitting between them. CDR3 loop: CASSRDERMGEKLFF. As DNA, the CDR3 is TGCGCCAGCAGCCGAGATGAGAGGATGGGGGAAAAACTGTTTTTT.

About this clonotype itself: Given a much more abundant clone one base away, this may be a read error. This chain joins TRBV12-3 or TRBV12-4 and TRBJ1-3; D is uncertain. The CDR3 runs to 14 residues. The CDR3 DNA is TGTGCCAGCACTTTAGAGCACGATGGAAACACCATATATTTT. Translating it yields CASTLEHDGNTIYF.

Concerning this clonotype itself: A much larger clonotype is one base distant, so this may be a read error. V gene TRBV4-1 combines with J gene TRBJ2-1; 12 nucleotides align to TRBD2. The CDR3 covers 19 residues. Germline V gene data show CDR1 as MGHRA and CDR2 as YSYEKL. CDR3 amino acids: CASNQDRTSGIPRYNEQFF. The CDR3 region has the DNA TGCGCCAGCAACCAAGATAGGACTAGCGGGATCCCCCGCTACAATGAGCAGTTCTTC.

This sequence joins TRBV5-5 and TRBJ2-5; no clear D gene. Germline assignment: CDR1 SGHKS and CDR2 YYEKEE (reference sequence). The CDR3 contains 12 residues. The V and J ends lost 6 bases and 5 bases respectively, with 11 bases between them. The CDR3 loop is CASNQNGETQYF. CDR3 sequence (DNA): TGTGCCAGCAACCAAAACGGGGAGACCCAGTACTTC.

This clonotype was seen only a few times. The CDR3 nucleotides are TGTGCCTGGAAGACAGGGACAGGGGCAGATACGCAGTATTTT. Encoded protein: CAWKTGTGADTQYF. J is TRBJ2-3 and V is TRBV30; 10 nucleotides line up with TRBD1. Germline V gene data show CDR1 as GTSNPN and CDR2 as SVGIG (reference sequence). The CDR3 has 14 amino acids. V gave up 4 bases and J gave up 4 bases; unmatched junction bases: 5.

Comment on this clonotype: A much larger clonotype is one base distant, so this may be a read error. V and J are TRBV12-3 or TRBV12-4 and TRBJ2-5; D is perhaps TRBD2 (5 bases). V lost 0 bases, J lost 4 bases, and 9 bases lay in between. The CDR3 length is 14 residues. The CDR3 is CASSLALATETQYF. The CDR3 coding sequence is TGTGCCAGCAGTTTAGCTCTAGCTACAGAGACCCAGTACTTC.

A word on this clonotype: Because it lacks the conserved phenylalanine or tryptophan at the end, this CDR3 is likely a read error. The V and J genes are TRBV6-5 and TRBJ2-1; 13 bases map to TRBD2. Trimming took 5 bases from V and 4 from J; bases not matched to a gene: 11. Germline CDR1 reads MNHEY; CDR2 reads SVGAGI. The CDR3 spans 18 residues. The CDR3 DNA reads as TGTGCCAGCAGTCGGCCCCGGACTAGCGGGAGCCATTACAATGAGCAGTTCCTC. This codes for CASSRPRTSGSHYNEQFL.

As regards this clonotype: One base away lies a much larger clone, so this may be a sequencing read error. V is TRBV29-1 and J is TRBJ2-1; perhaps TRBD2 as D (5 bases). V was clipped by 7 bases and J by 8 bases, with 18 bases between them. This CDR3 region has 13 residues. Germline V gene lookup returns CDR1 SQVTM and CDR2 ANQGSEA. The CDR3 here is CSAPRPGRDEQFF. CDR3 sequence (DNA): TGCAGCGCGCCTCGGCCGGGAAGGGATGAGCAGTTCTTC.

About this clonotype: Germline and junction disagree at one end, which may indicate a read error. This sequence joins TRBV4-1 and TRBJ2-7; 9 nucleotides line up with TRBD2. The CDR3 runs 17 residues. Germline V gene lookup returns CDR1 MGHRA and CDR2 YSYEKL. CDR3: CASTQVSPREGFREQYF. The CDR3 region has the DNA TGCGCCAGCACCCAAGTCAGCCCGCGGGAGGGCTTCCGCGAGCAGTACTTC.

With respect to this clonotype: The junction departs from the called germline gene at one end, perhaps through a read error. This chain connects TRBV7-9 to TRBJ2-1; 9 nucleotides align to TRBD1. CDR1 is SEHNR and CDR2 is FQNEAQ in the germline V gene (reference sequence). The length of the CDR3 is 15 residues. CDR3 coding DNA: TGTGTCAGCAGCCCTGGGACAGGGAAAAACAATGAGCAGTTCTTC. Its translation is CVSSPGTGKNNEQFF. Filled out from reference TRBV7-9 and TRBJ2-1, the complete variable domain reads DTGVSQNPRHKITKRGQNVTFRCDPISEHNRLYWYRQTLGQGPEFLTYFQNEAQLEKSRLLSDRFSAERPKGSFSTLEIQRTEQGDSAMYLCVSSPGTGKNNEQFFGPGTRLTVL.

V is TRBV12-3 or TRBV12-4 and J is TRBJ1-1; no firm D call. Trimming cost V 4 bases and J 4 bases, with 13 bases left between them. The length of the CDR3 is 14 residues. The CDR3 spells CASSSSVVFTEAFF. As DNA, the CDR3 is TGTGCCAGCAGTTCCTCCGTAGTCTTCACTGAAGCTTTCTTT.

There are a few counts of this clonotype. The genes are TRBV5-4 and TRBJ2-7; 8 bases match TRBD1. The trim removed 3 bases at V and 3 bases at J, leaving 8 bases unmatched. CDR1 is SGHNT and CDR2 is YYREEE in the germline V gene (reference sequence). This CDR3 comprises 15 residues. The CDR3: CASSYGQGRYYEQYF. CDR3 bases: TGTGCCAGCAGCTACGGACAGGGACGATACTACGAGCAGTACTTC.

Notes on this clonotype: This may come from a read error, since a much larger clone is one base off. The rearrangement uses TRBV11-2 and TRBJ2-1; maybe TRBD2 (5 bases). Trimming cost V 2 bases and J 9 bases, with 17 bases left between them. The germline gives CDR1 SGHAT, CDR2 FQNNGV. This CDR3 has 15 residues. CDR3 bases: TGTGCCAGCAGCTTAAGACTAACGAGTCACAGTGAGCAGTTCTTC. Protein sequence: CASSLRLTSHSEQFF. Combining the CDR3 with reference TRBV11-2 and TRBJ2-1 gives the whole variable domain EAGVAQSPRYKIIEKRQSVAFWCNPISGHATLYWYQQILGQGPKLLIQFQNNGVVDDSQLPKDRFSAERLKGVDSTLKIQPAKLEDSAVYLCASSLRLTSHSEQFFGPGTRLTVL.

A word on this clonotype: A much bigger clone sits one base away, suggesting this may be a read error. The gene calls are TRBV4-1 and TRBJ2-5; D is ambiguous. V lost 1 base, J lost 4 bases, and 7 bases lay in between. Germline CDR1 MGHRA, CDR2 YSYEKL. The length of the CDR3 is 13 residues. The CDR3 region has the DNA TGCGCCAGCAGCCAAGGACTTGGAGAGACCCAGTACTTC. This codes for CASSQGLGETQYF.

This clonotype came up many times. The chain carries TRBV11-1 and TRBJ2-2, with 7 positions matching TRBD1. The V gene end was trimmed by 1 base and the J gene end by 3 bases; junction bases not matched to a gene: 2. The length of the CDR3 is 15 residues. CDR1 and CDR2 from the germline V gene are SGHAT and FQDESV (reference sequence). The CDR3 sequence is CASSLGQGDTGELFF. CDR3 DNA sequence: TGTGCCAGCAGCTTAGGTCAGGGGGACACCGGGGAGCTGTTTTTT.

About this clonotype: The junction departs from germline at one end; a sequencing error may be responsible. CDR3 sequence (DNA): TGTACCAGCAGTTACGAAGCCAATCAGCAGTTCTTC. Residues: CTSSYEANQQFF. The rearrangement uses TRBV6-6 and TRBJ2-1; D not certain. This CDR3 has 12 residues. CDR1 and CDR2 (germline): MNHNY, SVGAGI (reference sequence).

This chain links TRBV5-4 with TRBJ2-6, with D perhaps matching TRBD2 (6 bases). The germline CDR1 and CDR2 sequences are SGHNT and YYREEE (reference sequence). With 0 bases removed from V and 0 bases from J, the gap between germline ends came to 10 bases. CDR3 length: 17 amino acids. The CDR3 protein is CASSLGQTSSGANVLTF. DNA of the CDR3: TGTGCCAGCAGCTTGGGGCAGACTAGCTCTGGGGCCAACGTCCTGACTTTC.

This clonotype showed up just once. This chain links TRBV5-1 with TRBJ1-6; a possible D gene is TRBD1 (6 bases). The germline V gene encodes CDR1 SGHRS and CDR2 YFSETQ. The CDR3 totals 18 residues. Trimming cost V 0 bases and J 9 bases, with 22 bases left between them. The CDR3 sequence: CASSLVAGTGGSGSPLHF. DNA of the CDR3: TGCGCCAGCAGCTTGGTAGCAGGGACGGGGGGCAGTGGTTCACCCCTCCACTTT.

J is TRBJ2-3 and V is TRBV20-1; D possibly matches TRBD1 or TRBD2 (7 bases each). CDR3 length: 16 residues. Germline loops: CDR1 DFQATT, CDR2 SNEGSKA (reference sequence). V was clipped by 5 bases and J by 2 bases, with 20 bases between them. The CDR3 nucleotides read TGCAGTGCTCCAGGGGGGGGACTCATTCTCACAGATACGCAGTATTTT. Translation: CSAPGGGLILTDTQYF.

The chain uses TRBV5-1 and TRBJ1-1, with 9 bases fitting TRBD1. Germline V lookup: CDR1 SGHRS, CDR2 YFSETQ. Germline trimming cut 5 bases from V and 7 bases from J; bases unmatched to any gene: 6. The length of the CDR3 is 13 residues. CDR3 coding DNA: TGCGCCAGCAGTGGTGGGACAGGGTTTGAAGCTTTCTTT. Protein product: CASSGGTGFEAFF.

This clonotype was found once. This may stem from a read error, because a much larger clone lies one nucleotide away. The J gene is TRBJ1-1, the V gene TRBV29-1; 8 positions agree with TRBD1. With V trimmed by 5 bases and J by 6 bases, 8 bases remained unmatched. Germline values: CDR1 SQVTM, CDR2 ANQGSEA. The length of the CDR3 is 13 residues. CDR3: CSVQGASSSEAFF. CDR3 nucleotides: TGCAGCGTTCAGGGGGCAAGTAGTTCTGAAGCTTTCTTT.

To note about this clonotype: Since the CDR3 does not end with the conserved phenylalanine or tryptophan, this likely comes from a read error. The chain recombines TRBV10-3 with TRBJ2-1; 8 bases match TRBD2. With V trimmed by 0 bases and J by 5 bases, 12 bases remained unmatched. Germline assignment: CDR1 ENHRY and CDR2 SYGVKD. The CDR3 length is 18 residues. The CDR3 is CAISESILGTRGNNEQFL. The CDR3 nucleotides are TGTGCCATCAGTGAGTCGATATTAGGGACTAGAGGGAACAATGAGCAGTTCCTC.